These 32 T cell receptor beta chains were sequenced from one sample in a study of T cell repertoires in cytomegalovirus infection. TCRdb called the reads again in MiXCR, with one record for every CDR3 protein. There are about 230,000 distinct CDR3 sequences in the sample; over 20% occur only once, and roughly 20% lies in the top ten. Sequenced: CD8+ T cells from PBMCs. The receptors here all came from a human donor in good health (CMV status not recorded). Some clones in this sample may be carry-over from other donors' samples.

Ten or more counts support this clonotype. CDR3 loop: CASSKAGRSRETQYF. CDR3 nucleotides: TGTGCCAGCAGCAAAGCGGGGCGATCGAGGGAGACCCAGTACTTC. The chain carries TRBV7-2 and TRBJ2-5, with 7 positions matching TRBD2. With 5 bases clipped from V and 5 bases from J, the junction kept 11 bases outside the gene matches. Germline CDR1 reads SGHTA; CDR2 reads FQGNSA. The CDR3 length is 15 residues.

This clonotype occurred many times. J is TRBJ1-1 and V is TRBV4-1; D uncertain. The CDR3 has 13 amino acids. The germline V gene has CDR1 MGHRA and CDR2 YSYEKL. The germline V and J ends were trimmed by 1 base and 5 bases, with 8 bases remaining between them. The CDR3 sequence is CASSQGPGTEAFF. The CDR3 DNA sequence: TGCGCCAGCAGCCAAGGCCCGGGGACTGAAGCTTTCTTT.

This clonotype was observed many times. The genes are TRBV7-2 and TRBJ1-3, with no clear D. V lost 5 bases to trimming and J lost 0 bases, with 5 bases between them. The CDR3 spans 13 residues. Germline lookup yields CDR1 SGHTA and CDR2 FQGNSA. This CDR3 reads CASSPVSGNTIYF. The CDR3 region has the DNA TGTGCCAGCAGCCCGGTCTCTGGAAACACCATATATTTT.

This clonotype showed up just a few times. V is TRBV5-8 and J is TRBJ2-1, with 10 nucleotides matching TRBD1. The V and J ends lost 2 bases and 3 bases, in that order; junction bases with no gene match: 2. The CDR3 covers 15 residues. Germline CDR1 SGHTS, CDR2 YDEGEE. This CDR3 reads CASSFGTGDYNEQFF. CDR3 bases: TGTGCCAGCAGCTTCGGGACAGGGGACTACAATGAGCAGTTCTTC. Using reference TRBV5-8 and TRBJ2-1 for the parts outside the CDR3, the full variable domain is EAGVTQSPTHLIKTRGQQATLRCSPISGHTSVYWYQQALGLGLQFLLWYDEGEERNRGNFPPRFSGRQFPNYSSELNVNALELEDSALYLCASSFGTGDYNEQFFGPGTRLTVL.

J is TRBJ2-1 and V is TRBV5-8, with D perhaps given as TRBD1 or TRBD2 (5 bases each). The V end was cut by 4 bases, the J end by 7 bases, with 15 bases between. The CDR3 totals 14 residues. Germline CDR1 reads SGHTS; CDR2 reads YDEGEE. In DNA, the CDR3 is TGTGCCAGCAGCCCCGGGGTAGCAGGGAATGAGCAGTTCTTC. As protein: CASSPGVAGNEQFF. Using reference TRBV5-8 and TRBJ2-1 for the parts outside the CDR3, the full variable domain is EAGVTQSPTHLIKTRGQQATLRCSPISGHTSVYWYQQALGLGLQFLLWYDEGEERNRGNFPPRFSGRQFPNYSSELNVNALELEDSALYLCASSPGVAGNEQFFGPGTRLTVL.

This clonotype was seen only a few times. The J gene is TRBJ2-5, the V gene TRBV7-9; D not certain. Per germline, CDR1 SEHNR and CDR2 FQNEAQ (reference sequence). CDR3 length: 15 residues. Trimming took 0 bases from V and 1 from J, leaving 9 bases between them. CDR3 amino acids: CASSLAQDPQETQYF. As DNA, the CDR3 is TGTGCCAGCAGCTTAGCGCAAGACCCCCAAGAGACCCAGTACTTC.

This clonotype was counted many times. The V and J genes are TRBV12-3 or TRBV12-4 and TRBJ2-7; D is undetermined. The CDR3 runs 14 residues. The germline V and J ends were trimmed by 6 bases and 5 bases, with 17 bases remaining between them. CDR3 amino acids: CASRPSGLSHEQYF. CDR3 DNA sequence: TGTGCCAGCAGGCCCTCGGGCCTCAGCCACGAGCAGTACTTC.

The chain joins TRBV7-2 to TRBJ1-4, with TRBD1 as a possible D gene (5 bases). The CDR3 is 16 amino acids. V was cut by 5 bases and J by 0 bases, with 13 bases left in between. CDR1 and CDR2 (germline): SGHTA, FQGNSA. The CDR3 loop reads CASSKRGDATNEKLFF. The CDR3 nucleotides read TGTGCCAGCAGCAAAAGGGGAGATGCAACTAATGAAAAACTGTTTTTT.

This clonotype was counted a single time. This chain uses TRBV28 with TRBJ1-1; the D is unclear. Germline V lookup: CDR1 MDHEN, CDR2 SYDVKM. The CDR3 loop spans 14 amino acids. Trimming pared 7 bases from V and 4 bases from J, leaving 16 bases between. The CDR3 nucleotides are TGTGCCAGCACCTACAGCCTGGGGTCCACTGAAGCTTTCTTT. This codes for CASTYSLGSTEAFF.

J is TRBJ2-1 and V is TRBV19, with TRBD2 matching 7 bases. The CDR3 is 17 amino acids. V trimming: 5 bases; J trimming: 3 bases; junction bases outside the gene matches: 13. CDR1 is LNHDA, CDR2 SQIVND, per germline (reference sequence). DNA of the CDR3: TGTGCCAGTAGTCCCTCCCACGGGACTATCATCTACAATGAGCAGTTCTTC. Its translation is CASSPSHGTIIYNEQFF.

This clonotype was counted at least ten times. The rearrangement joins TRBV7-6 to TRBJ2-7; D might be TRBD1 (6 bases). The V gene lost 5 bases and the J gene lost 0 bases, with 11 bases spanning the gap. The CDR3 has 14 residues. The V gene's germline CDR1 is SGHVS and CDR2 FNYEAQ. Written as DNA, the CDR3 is TGTGCCAGCAGCAGGGACATCCGCTCCTACGAGCAGTACGTC. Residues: CASSRDIRSYEQYV.

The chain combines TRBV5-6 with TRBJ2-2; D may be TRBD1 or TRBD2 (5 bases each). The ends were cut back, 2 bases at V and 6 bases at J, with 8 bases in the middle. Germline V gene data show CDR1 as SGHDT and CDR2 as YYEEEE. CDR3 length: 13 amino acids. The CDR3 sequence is CASSFGTPGELFF. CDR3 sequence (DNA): TGTGCCAGCAGCTTCGGGACGCCCGGGGAGCTGTTTTTT.

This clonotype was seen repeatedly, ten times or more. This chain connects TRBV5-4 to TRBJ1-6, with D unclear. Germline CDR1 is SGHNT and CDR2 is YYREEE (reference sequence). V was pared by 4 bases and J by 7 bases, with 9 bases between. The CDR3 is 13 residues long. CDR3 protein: CASSPGPNSPLHF. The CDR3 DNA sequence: TGTGCCAGCAGCCCCGGGCCGAATTCACCCCTCCACTTT.

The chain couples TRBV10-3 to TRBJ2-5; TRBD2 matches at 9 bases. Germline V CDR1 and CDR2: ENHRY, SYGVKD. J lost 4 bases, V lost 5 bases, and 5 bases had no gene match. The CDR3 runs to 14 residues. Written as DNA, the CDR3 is TGTGCCATCAGTCAATGGACTAGCGCAGAGACCCAGTACTTC. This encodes CAISQWTSAETQYF.

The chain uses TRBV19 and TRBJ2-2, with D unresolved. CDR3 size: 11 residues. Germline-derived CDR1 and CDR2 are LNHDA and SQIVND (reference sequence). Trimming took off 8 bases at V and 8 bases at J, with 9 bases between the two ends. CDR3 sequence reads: CASGFGGELFF. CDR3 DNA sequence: TGTGCCAGTGGTTTTGGTGGGGAGCTGTTTTTT.

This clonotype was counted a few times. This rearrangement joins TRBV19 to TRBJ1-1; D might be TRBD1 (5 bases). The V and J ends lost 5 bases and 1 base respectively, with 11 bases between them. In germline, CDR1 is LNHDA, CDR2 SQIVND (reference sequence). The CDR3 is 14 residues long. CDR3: CASSFSGTNTEAFF. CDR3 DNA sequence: TGTGCCAGTAGTTTTTCTGGGACGAACACTGAAGCTTTCTTT.

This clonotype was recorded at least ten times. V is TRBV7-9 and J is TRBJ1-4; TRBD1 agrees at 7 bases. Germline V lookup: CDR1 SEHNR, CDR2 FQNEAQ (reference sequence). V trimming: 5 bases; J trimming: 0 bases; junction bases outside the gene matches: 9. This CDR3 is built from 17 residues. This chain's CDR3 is CASSPWTGIATNEKLFF. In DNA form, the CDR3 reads TGTGCCAGCAGCCCCTGGACAGGCATTGCAACTAATGAAAAACTGTTTTTT.

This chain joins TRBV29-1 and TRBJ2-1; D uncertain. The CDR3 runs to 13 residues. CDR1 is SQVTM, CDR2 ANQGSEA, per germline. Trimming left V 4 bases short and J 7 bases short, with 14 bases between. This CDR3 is CSVGKPGRNEQFF. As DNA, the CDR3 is TGCAGCGTTGGGAAGCCGGGCAGGAATGAGCAGTTCTTC.

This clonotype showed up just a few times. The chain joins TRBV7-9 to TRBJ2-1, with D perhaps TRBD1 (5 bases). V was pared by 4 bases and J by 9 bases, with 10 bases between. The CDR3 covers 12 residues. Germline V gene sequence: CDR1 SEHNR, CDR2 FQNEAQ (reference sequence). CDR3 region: CASSWGVGEQFF. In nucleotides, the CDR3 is TGTGCCAGCAGCTGGGGCGTCGGTGAGCAGTTCTTC.

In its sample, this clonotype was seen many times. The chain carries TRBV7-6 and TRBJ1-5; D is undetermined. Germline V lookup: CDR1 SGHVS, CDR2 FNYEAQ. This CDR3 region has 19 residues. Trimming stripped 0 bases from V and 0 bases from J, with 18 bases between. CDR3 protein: CASSLAPPGVMYSNQPQHF. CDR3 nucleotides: TGTGCCAGCAGCTTAGCGCCCCCAGGAGTAATGTATAGCAATCAGCCCCAGCATTTT.

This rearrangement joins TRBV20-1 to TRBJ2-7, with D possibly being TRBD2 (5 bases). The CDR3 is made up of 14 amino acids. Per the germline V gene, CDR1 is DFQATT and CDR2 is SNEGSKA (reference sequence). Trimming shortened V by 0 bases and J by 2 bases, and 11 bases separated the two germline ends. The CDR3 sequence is CSARELGNAYEQYF. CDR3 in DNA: TGCAGTGCTAGAGAGCTCGGGAATGCCTACGAGCAGTACTTC.

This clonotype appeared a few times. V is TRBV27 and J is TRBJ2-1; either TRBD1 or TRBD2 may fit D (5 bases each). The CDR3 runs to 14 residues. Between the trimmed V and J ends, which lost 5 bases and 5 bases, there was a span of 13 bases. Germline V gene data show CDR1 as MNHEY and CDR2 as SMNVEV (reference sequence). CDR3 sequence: CASSRGTSHNEQFF. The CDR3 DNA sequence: TGTGCCAGCAGTCGAGGGACCTCGCACAATGAGCAGTTCTTC.

The CDR3 region is CASSLTGNEQYF. The CDR3 bases are TGTGCCAGCAGTTTGACAGGGAACGAGCAGTACTTC. V and J are TRBV28 and TRBJ2-7; 7 positions agree with TRBD1. Unmatched junction bases numbered 1, after V lost 3 bases and J lost 5 bases. The germline CDR1 and CDR2 sequences are MDHEN and SYDVKM. The CDR3 consists of 12 residues.

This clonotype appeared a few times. CDR3 amino acids: CASSYVKTGEAFF. CDR3 sequence (DNA): TGTGCCAGCAGTTACGTGAAGACTGGTGAAGCTTTCTTT. V gene TRBV6-2 or TRBV6-3 combines with J gene TRBJ1-1; D remains ambiguous. V lost 2 bases and J 7 bases, leaving 11 bases between the germline ends. This CDR3 has 13 residues. The germline V gene has CDR1 MNHEY and CDR2 SVGEGT.

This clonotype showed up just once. For the CDR3, the DNA is TGCAGTGCTCCTTGGAGACTCACCGGGGAGCTGTTTTTT. Protein product: CSAPWRLTGELFF. The chain couples TRBV20-1 to TRBJ2-2; D gene unclear. In germline, CDR1 is DFQATT, CDR2 SNEGSKA (reference sequence). The CDR3 consists of 13 residues. V was trimmed by 5 bases and J by 4 bases, leaving 11 bases between them.

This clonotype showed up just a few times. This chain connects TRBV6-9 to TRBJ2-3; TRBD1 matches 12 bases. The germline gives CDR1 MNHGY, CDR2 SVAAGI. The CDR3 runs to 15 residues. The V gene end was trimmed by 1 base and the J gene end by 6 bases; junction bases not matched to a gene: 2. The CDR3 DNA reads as TGTGCCAGCAGTTATTGGGGACAGGGGGCCGATACGCAGTATTTT. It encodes CASSYWGQGADTQYF.

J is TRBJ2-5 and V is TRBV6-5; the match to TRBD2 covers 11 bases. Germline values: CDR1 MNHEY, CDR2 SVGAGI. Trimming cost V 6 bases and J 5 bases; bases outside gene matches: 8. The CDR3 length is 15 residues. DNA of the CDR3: TGTGCCAGCAGCCAAACTAGCGGGGGTCTCGAGACCCAGTACTTC. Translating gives CASSQTSGGLETQYF.

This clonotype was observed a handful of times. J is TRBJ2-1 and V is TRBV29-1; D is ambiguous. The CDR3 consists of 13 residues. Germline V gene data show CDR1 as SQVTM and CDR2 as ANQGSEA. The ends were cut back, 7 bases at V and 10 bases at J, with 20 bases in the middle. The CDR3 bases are TGCAGCGCTTCCTACGGAAGCGCGTCCGAGCAGTTCTTC. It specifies CSASYGSASEQFF.

The CDR3 sequence: CASSSNPGRRNEQFF. As DNA, the CDR3 is TGTGCCAGCAGTTCCAACCCGGGGAGGCGAAATGAGCAGTTCTTC. This chain links TRBV27 with TRBJ2-1; D is possibly TRBD2 (6 bases). Trimming removed 4 bases at V and 7 bases at J, with 17 bases between. Germline CDR1 and CDR2: MNHEY and SMNVEV (reference sequence). This CDR3 is built from 15 residues.

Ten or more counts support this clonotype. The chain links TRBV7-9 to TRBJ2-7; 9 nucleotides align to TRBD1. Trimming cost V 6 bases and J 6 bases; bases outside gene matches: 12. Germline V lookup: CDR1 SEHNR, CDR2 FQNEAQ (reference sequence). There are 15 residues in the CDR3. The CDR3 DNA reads TGTGCCAGCAGACCGAGGGACAGGGTAGACGGCGAGCAGTACTTC. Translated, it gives CASRPRDRVDGEQYF.

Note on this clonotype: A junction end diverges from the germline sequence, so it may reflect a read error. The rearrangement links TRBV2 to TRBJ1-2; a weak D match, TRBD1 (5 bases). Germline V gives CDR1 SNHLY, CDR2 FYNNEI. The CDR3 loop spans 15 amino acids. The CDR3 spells CASSEYSGQGYGCTF. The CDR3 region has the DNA TGTGCCAGCAGTGAATATTCGGGGCAAGGCTATGGCTGCACCTTC.

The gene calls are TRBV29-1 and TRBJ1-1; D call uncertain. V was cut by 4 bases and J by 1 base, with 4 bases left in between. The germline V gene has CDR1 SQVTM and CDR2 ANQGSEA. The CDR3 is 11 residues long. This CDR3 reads CSVGQNTEAFF. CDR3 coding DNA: TGCAGCGTTGGACAGAACACTGAAGCTTTCTTT.